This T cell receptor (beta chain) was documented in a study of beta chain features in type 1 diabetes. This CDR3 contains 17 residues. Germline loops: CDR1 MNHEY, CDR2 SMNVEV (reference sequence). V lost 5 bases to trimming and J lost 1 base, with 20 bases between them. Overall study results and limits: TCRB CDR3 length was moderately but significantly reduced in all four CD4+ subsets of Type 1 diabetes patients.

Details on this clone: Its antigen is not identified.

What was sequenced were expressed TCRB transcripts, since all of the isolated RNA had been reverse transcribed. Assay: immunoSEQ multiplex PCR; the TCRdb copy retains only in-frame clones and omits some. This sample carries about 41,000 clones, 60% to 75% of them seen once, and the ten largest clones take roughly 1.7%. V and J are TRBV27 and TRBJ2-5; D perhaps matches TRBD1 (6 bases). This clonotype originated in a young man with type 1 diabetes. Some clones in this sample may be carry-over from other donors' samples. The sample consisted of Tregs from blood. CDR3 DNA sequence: TGTGCCAGCAGTACTCAACCCTCCGGGACACCCCAAGAGACCCAGTACTTC. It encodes CASSTQPSGTPQETQYF.